The 3 T cell receptor beta chains below come from one sample, sequenced in a study of blood T cells in healthy people across ages. Through a sample-barcoded 5' primer and a J-beta primer mix, a second PCR was run for roughly 7 to 11 cycles. In TCRdb, the 5' RACE reads were re-called with MiXCR into one record per CDR3 protein. The table has roughly 1.6 million distinct CDR3 sequences, roughly 30% seen once. Source material: blood. The receptors shown here come from a woman aged 25 to 39 in good health.

This clonotype was seen once. The chain combines TRBV20-1 with TRBJ1-1, with D tentatively TRBD1 (5 bases). Germline V gives CDR1 DFQATT, CDR2 SNEGSKA (reference sequence). The CDR3 has 13 amino acids. V shed 2 bases and J shed 2 bases, with 9 bases lying between them. CDR3 DNA: TGCAGTGCTAGACGACAGATAAACACTGAAGCTTTCTTT. Its translation: CSARRQINTEAFF.

This clonotype was observed a handful of times. The chain has TRBV9 and TRBJ2-3; TRBD2 is a possible D gene (5 bases). This CDR3 has 14 amino acids. Germline CDR1 is SGDLS and CDR2 is YYNGEE. Trimming left V 3 bases short and J 7 bases short, with 15 bases between. The CDR3 loop reads CASSAGGPSNTQYF. CDR3 in DNA: TGTGCCAGCAGCGCAGGAGGACCATCCAATACGCAGTATTTT.

As for this clonotype: Without the conserved terminal phenylalanine or tryptophan, this CDR3 likely stems from a read error. The genes are TRBV6-2 or TRBV6-3 and TRBJ2-5, with D possibly matching TRBD2 (7 bases). From germline, CDR1 is MNHEY and CDR2 SVGEGT. V lost 6 bases to trimming and J lost 5 bases, with 19 bases between them. The CDR3 length is 15 residues. Here the CDR3 DNA reads TGTGCCAGCAGCCCAACGAGGGGGGGCGGTGAGACCCAGTACTGC. Its protein is CASSPTRGGGETQYC.